Listed below are T cell receptor beta chains from one sample, sequenced in a study of T cell repertoires in cytomegalovirus infection. Antigens for these TCRs are unknown. TCRdb re-analysed the reads in MiXCR, keeping a single row per CDR3 protein. The sample includes 45,000 to 50,000 distinct CDR3 sequences, around 18% of them seen just once. Sample: CD8+ T cells from cultured PBMCs, taken from culture after CMV antigen stimulation. The receptors derive from a human donor in good health (CMV status not recorded). Some clones in this sample may be carry-over from other donors' samples. CDR3s include the opening cysteine and the closing phenylalanine or tryptophan. D genes are given only for firm matches. Some rows mark clone size as missing; the rest say once, few, many or name a class of expanded clone.

TRBV7-9,TRBJ2-7,few,TRBD1,CASSSGTASYEQYF,TGTGCCAGCAGCTCCGGGACAGCCTCCTACGAGCAGTACTTC
TRBV2,TRBJ2-4,few,.,CAIENQAKNIQYF,TGTGCCATCGAGAACCAGGCCAAAAACATTCAGTACTTC
TRBV10-2,TRBJ1-1,few,TRBD1,CASRDRVAEAFF,TGCGCCAGCCGAGACAGGGTCGCTGAAGCTTTCTTT
TRBV12-3/TRBV12-4,TRBJ1-6,.,TRBD1,CASSFVQGGSPLHF,TGTGCCAGCAGTTTTGTACAGGGGGGATCACCCCTCCACTTT
TRBV7-3,TRBJ2-3,few,.,CASSLKGGVEDTQYF,TGTGCCAGCAGCTTAAAGGGCGGGGTGGAAGATACGCAGTATTTT
TRBV19,TRBJ1-1,.,.,CASSLLQGNTEAFF,TGTGCCAGTAGTCTACTACAGGGGAACACTGAAGCTTTCTTT
TRBV7-9,TRBJ1-4,many,.,CASSPPQAEKLFF,TGTGCCAGCAGCCCGCCGCAGGCTGAAAAACTGTTTTTT
TRBV28,TRBJ2-5,many,.,CASSFEGRWGTRETQYF,TGTGCCAGCAGTTTCGAAGGTCGTTGGGGGACACGAGAGACCCAGTACTTC
TRBV11-3,TRBJ2-6,.,TRBD2,CASSGRGGQTPGANVLTF,TGTGCCAGCAGCGGTCGGGGGGGGCAAACTCCCGGGGCCAACGTCCTGACTTTC
TRBV7-9,TRBJ2-1,many,TRBD2,CASTLNAGGDNEQFF,TGTGCCAGCACCCTGAATGCGGGGGGGGACAATGAGCAGTTCTTC
TRBV6-6,TRBJ2-7,.,.,CASSRTEYEQYF,TGTGCCAGCAGTAGGACAGAATACGAGCAGTACTTC
TRBV7-6,TRBJ1-4,many,.,CASSSSLVANEKLFF,TGTGCCAGCAGCTCCTCCCTCGTAGCTAATGAAAAACTGTTTTTT
TRBV7-9,TRBJ2-5,.,.,CASVGRGETQYF,TGTGCCAGTGTAGGGCGGGGAGAGACCCAGTACTTC
TRBV9,TRBJ2-2,once,TRBD2,CASSLNRLAENTGELFF,TGTGCCAGCAGCCTAAACCGACTAGCGGAGAACACCGGGGAGCTGTTTTTT
TRBV7-6,TRBJ1-1,many,.,CASSLVGGGTEAFF,TGTGCCAGCAGCTTAGTCGGCGGGGGGACTGAAGCTTTCTTT
TRBV9,TRBJ2-5,few,.,CASSVYGSDLETQYF,TGTGCCAGCAGCGTTTACGGTTCCGATCTAGAGACCCAGTACTTC
TRBV11-1,TRBJ2-7,few,.,CASSFAGGAYEQYF,TGTGCCAGCAGCTTTGCAGGGGGGGCCTACGAGCAGTACTTC
TRBV6-5,TRBJ1-1,many,.,CASRRGGDTEAFF,TGTGCCAGCAGGAGGGGAGGGGACACTGAAGCTTTCTTT
TRBV6-8,TRBJ2-3,.,.,CASSSNGGPDTQYF,TGTGCCAGCAGTAGCAATGGAGGGCCAGATACGCAGTATTTT
TRBV5-5,TRBJ2-7,.,TRBD1,CASSLWDRGYEQYF,TGTGCCAGCAGCTTGTGGGACAGGGGCTACGAGCAGTACTTC
TRBV28,TRBJ2-7,few,TRBD1,CASSSLGQGIGVYEQYF,TGTGCCAGCAGTTCCTTGGGACAGGGCATAGGGGTGTACGAGCAGTACTTC
TRBV7-9,TRBJ2-1,few,TRBD2,CASSIGGANSYNEQFF,TGTGCCAGCTCGATCGGGGGGGCCAATTCCTACAATGAGCAGTTCTTC
TRBV15,TRBJ1-1,few,.,CATSPRRGNTEAFF,TGTGCCACCAGCCCACGCCGGGGAAATACTGAAGCTTTCTTT
TRBV10-3,TRBJ2-2,few,.,CAISGTGFPNTGELFF,TGTGCCATCAGTGGGACCGGGTTTCCGAACACCGGGGAGCTGTTTTTT
TRBV19,TRBJ1-2,few,TRBD1,CASSIRTGGNGYTF,TGTGCCAGTAGTATTCGAACAGGGGGAAATGGCTACACCTTC
TRBV11-2,TRBJ2-1,many,TRBD1,CASSSDRGLGNEQFF,TGTGCCAGCAGCTCGGACAGGGGCCTGGGGAATGAGCAGTTCTTC
TRBV27,TRBJ2-7,.,TRBD1,CASSLNPGQAYEQYF,TGTGCCAGCAGTTTAAACCCGGGACAGGCATACGAGCAGTACTTC
TRBV27,TRBJ1-2,few,TRBD1,CASRTGERGYTF,TGTGCCAGCAGGACAGGGGAGCGGGGCTACACCTTC
TRBV24-1,TRBJ2-3,.,TRBD2,CATAEGTSGEPDTDTQYF,TGTGCCACCGCCGAGGGGACTAGCGGCGAGCCGGACACAGATACGCAGTATTTT
TRBV11-2,TRBJ1-2,.,TRBD1,CASSPQQGTYTF,TGTGCCAGCAGCCCCCAACAGGGGACCTACACCTTC
TRBV9,TRBJ2-1,.,.,CASSSRPPNEQFF,TGTGCCAGCAGCTCCAGACCCCCTAATGAGCAGTTCTTC
TRBV20-1,TRBJ1-2,few,TRBD1,CSARIEEGALGGYTF,TGCAGTGCTAGAATTGAGGAGGGGGCGCTGGGAGGCTACACCTTC
TRBV6-2/TRBV6-3,TRBJ2-7,.,TRBD2,CASTSGKYEQYF,TGTGCCAGCACCAGCGGGAAGTACGAGCAGTACTTC
TRBV24-1,TRBJ1-2,few,TRBD1,CATSDGAGGIYGYTF,TGTGCCACCAGTGATGGGGCAGGGGGGATCTATGGCTACACCTTC
TRBV12-5,TRBJ1-1,.,.,CASGYGRVEAFF,TGTGCTAGTGGTTACGGACGGGTTGAAGCTTTCTTT
TRBV5-1,TRBJ2-1,.,.,CASSLRQVLNEQFF,TGCGCCAGCAGCTTGAGACAGGTTTTAAATGAGCAGTTCTTC
TRBV27,TRBJ1-6,many,TRBD1,CASSLDREGSPLHF,TGTGCCAGCAGTTTGGACAGGGAGGGTTCACCCCTCCACTTT
TRBV14,TRBJ2-2,.,TRBD2,CASSQVPRVAGGANTGELFF,TGTGCCAGCAGCCAAGTCCCACGAGTAGCGGGGGGAGCGAACACCGGGGAGCTGTTTTTT
TRBV7-9,TRBJ1-1,.,.,CASSSPRAGVEAFF,TGTGCCAGCAGCTCACCCAGGGCAGGGGTTGAAGCTTTCTTT
TRBV6-1,TRBJ1-3,.,.,CASSEANGRFGNTIYF,TGTGCCAGCAGTGAAGCTAATGGGCGGTTCGGAAACACCATATATTTT
TRBV12-5,TRBJ1-2,.,TRBD1,CASGVPPGQAFNGYTF,TGTGCTAGTGGTGTCCCCCCGGGACAGGCCTTTAATGGCTACACCTTC
TRBV7-9,TRBJ1-5,few,TRBD1,CASSLAVTGNQPQHF,TGTGCCAGCAGCTTAGCTGTGACAGGGAATCAGCCCCAGCATTTT
TRBV12-3/TRBV12-4,TRBJ2-5,many,.,CASSFARGQETQYF,TGTGCCAGCAGTTTTGCGCGGGGTCAAGAGACCCAGTACTTC
TRBV20-1,TRBJ2-1,.,.,CSARGTSKFEQFF,TGCAGTGCTAGAGGCACTAGCAAGTTTGAGCAGTTCTTC
TRBV28,TRBJ1-4,many,.,CASSPWREKLFF,TGTGCCAGCAGTCCTTGGAGAGAAAAACTGTTTTTT
TRBV5-1,TRBJ2-1,many,TRBD1,CASSYRDRGLEQFF,TGCGCCAGCAGCTACCGGGACAGGGGGCTGGAGCAGTTCTTC
TRBV6-1,TRBJ2-1,many,.,CASGASYNEQFF,TGTGCCAGCGGGGCCAGCTACAATGAGCAGTTCTTC
TRBV10-3,TRBJ2-3,many,.,CAISEVGAADTQYF,TGTGCCATCAGTGAGGTGGGGGCGGCAGATACGCAGTATTTT
TRBV5-6,TRBJ2-7,many,.,CASSSGLGPYEQYF,TGTGCCAGCAGCTCGGGATTGGGGCCCTACGAGCAGTACTTC
TRBV5-1,TRBJ1-6,.,.,CASSPTQDYNSPLHF,TGCGCCAGCAGCCCGACACAGGATTATAATTCACCCCTCCACTTT
TRBV6-1,TRBJ2-1,few,.,CASTHSYNEQFF,TGTGCCAGCACCCACAGTTACAATGAGCAGTTCTTC
TRBV6-5,TRBJ2-7,.,.,CASSFQGGNEQYF,TGTGCCAGCAGTTTTCAGGGTGGGAACGAGCAGTACTTC
TRBV28,TRBJ2-3,few,.,CASSFLRGTDTQYF,TGTGCCAGCAGCTTCCTCAGGGGCACAGATACGCAGTATTTT
TRBV27,TRBJ1-1,many,.,CASSLKVRRGINTEAFF,TGTGCCAGCAGTTTAAAGGTTCGGAGGGGGATTAACACTGAAGCTTTCTTT